A selection of T cell receptor beta chains follows, all from one sample in a study of PD-L1 blockade in urothelial cancer. Libraries were prepared by immunoSEQ multiplex PCR; TCRdb keeps only in-frame clonotypes and omits some of them. The table lists about 35,000 clones, more than 65% of them singletons. Sequenced here: PBMCs, sampled around atezolizumab (anti-PD-L1) treatment. The receptors come from a man between 65 and 80 years old with urothelial cancer. Each CDR3 is given with its conserved first and last residue. D genes are given only for firm matches. The size field is filled for only some rows; it gives once, few, many or a size class.

clone_size j_call d_call v_call cdr3_aa cdr3_nt
- TRBJ2-7 - TRBV7-9 CASSILRRGGYEQYF TGTGCCAGCAGCATCCTGCGTAGGGGTGGGTACGAGCAGTACTTC
- TRBJ1-1 TRBD1 TRBV29-1 CSVSDRANTEAFF TGCAGCGTTAGTGACAGGGCGAACACTGAAGCTTTCTTT
- TRBJ2-3 - TRBV5-1 CASSLDEGRHTQYF TGCGCCAGCAGCTTGGATGAGGGAAGGCATACGCAGTATTTT
- TRBJ1-3 TRBD1 TRBV2 CASKGQERGNTIYF TGTGCCAGCAAGGGACAGGAGCGCGGAAACACCATATATTTT
once TRBJ2-3 - TRBV7-2 CASSLQFGTDTQYF TGTGCCAGCAGCTTACAGTTCGGCACAGATACGCAGTATTTT
- TRBJ2-7 TRBD2 TRBV19 CASSIEGSGRSDEQYF TGTGCCAGTAGTATAGAGGGTAGCGGGAGAAGCGACGAGCAGTACTTC
few TRBJ2-7 - TRBV7-2 CASREGQSYEQYF TGTGCCAGCAGGGAGGGACAGTCCTACGAGCAGTACTTC
few TRBJ1-2 - TRBV7-6 CASSWRTGPGDNYGYTF TGTGCCAGCAGCTGGAGGACGGGGCCAGGGGATAACTATGGCTACACCTTC
- TRBJ2-5 - TRBV27 CASSPKPPGSGGLIRETQYF TGTGCCAGCAGTCCTAAACCCCCTGGCTCGGGGGGCCTTATTCGCGAGACCCAGTACTTC
- TRBJ2-1 TRBD2 TRBV19 CASSSSRTSGYNEQFF TGTGCCAGTAGTTCCTCCCGGACTAGCGGGTACAATGAGCAGTTCTTC
- TRBJ1-2 - TRBV6-5 CASSISGSGMNGYTF TGTGCCAGCAGCATATCGGGCTCCGGGATGAATGGCTACACCTTC
- TRBJ1-6 - TRBV7-2 CASSSTGLSPLHF TGTGCCAGCAGCTCAACAGGGCTTTCACCCCTCCACTTT
few TRBJ1-1 TRBD1 TRBV6-1 CASSATGSGTEAFF TGTGCCAGCAGTGCGACAGGGTCAGGGACTGAAGCTTTCTTT